Below, 20 T cell receptor beta chains from the same sample are listed, as sequenced in a study of identical twins. One entry per CDR3 protein results from TCRdb running MiXCR on the 5' RACE reads. Of roughly 1,500,000 distinct CDR3 sequences listed, under 35% are singletons. Sequencing was performed on cord blood. All receptors come from a newborn girl in good health.

This clonotype came up a few times. The V gene is TRBV4-1, the J gene TRBJ1-2; a possible D gene is TRBD1 (6 bases). There are 16 residues in the CDR3. Per the germline V gene, CDR1 is MGHRA and CDR2 is YSYEKL. Deletions cut 1 base from V and 6 bases from J, with 18 bases between. The CDR3 here is CASSQGLRRGSNGYTF. As DNA, the CDR3 is TGCGCCAGCAGCCAAGGGCTGCGGAGGGGGTCCAATGGCTACACCTTC.

V usage is TRBV12-3 or TRBV12-4 and J usage is TRBJ1-2; possible D gene TRBD1, 6 bases. The CDR3 runs 14 residues. V was clipped by 3 bases and J by 6 bases, with 14 bases between them. The CDR3 nucleotides are TGTGCCAGCAGTTTTCACAGGGAGGGCCATGGCTACACCTTC. Residues: CASSFHREGHGYTF.

This clonotype was observed a few times. V gene TRBV7-9 combines with J gene TRBJ1-6; D not resolved. The V end lost 1 base, the J end lost 6 bases, and 13 bases lay between the germline ends. From germline, CDR1 is SEHNR and CDR2 FQNEAQ (reference sequence). This CDR3 is built from 16 residues. The CDR3 loop is CASSLGRAGSNSPLHF. DNA of the CDR3: TGTGCCAGCAGCTTAGGACGGGCCGGTAGTAATTCACCCCTCCACTTT. The complete variable domain, with remaining parts taken from reference TRBV7-9 and TRBJ1-6, reads DTGVSQNPRHKITKRGQNVTFRCDPISEHNRLYWYRQTLGQGPEFLTYFQNEAQLEKSRLLSDRFSAERPKGSFSTLEIQRTEQGDSAMYLCASSLGRAGSNSPLHFGNGTRLTVT.

This clonotype has a handful of counts. The chain recombines TRBV10-3 with TRBJ2-1, with D possibly TRBD1 on 5 matching bases. Between the trimmed V and J ends, which lost 6 bases and 2 bases, there was a span of 8 bases. Germline V CDR1 and CDR2: ENHRY, SYGVKD. The CDR3 is 13 residues long. The CDR3: CAIRDNPYNEQFF. The CDR3 DNA follows: TGTGCCATCAGGGACAACCCCTACAATGAGCAGTTCTTC.

The chain has TRBV5-1 and TRBJ2-1; 11 bases map to TRBD2. V was clipped by 0 bases and J by 10 bases; unmatched bases: 6. The CDR3 is 15 amino acids. Germline values: CDR1 SGHRS, CDR2 YFSETQ. Written as DNA, the CDR3 is TGCGCCAGCAGCTTGGAACTAGCGGGAGAGAACGAGCAGTTCTTC. Protein product: CASSLELAGENEQFF.

This clonotype has more than one count but fewer than ten. The genes are TRBV5-5 and TRBJ1-2; D possibly corresponds to TRBD1 (5 bases). V gave up 3 bases and J gave up 4 bases, with 13 bases separating them. Germline CDR1 and CDR2: SGHKS and YYEKEE (reference sequence). CDR3 length equals 14 residues. CDR3 DNA sequence: TGTGCCAGCAGCTATGGAGGGGCGGGCTATGGCTACACCTTC. This sequence encodes CASSYGGAGYGYTF.

The chain carries TRBV9 and TRBJ2-3, with 9 bases lining up with TRBD2. V gave up 3 bases and J gave up 5 bases; unmatched junction bases: 10. Germline V lookup: CDR1 SGDLS, CDR2 YYNGEE. This CDR3 is built from 16 residues. The CDR3 nucleotides read TGTGCCAGCAGCGCAGCCCGGGGACTAGCTGTAGATACGCAGTATTTT. This codes for CASSAARGLAVDTQYF.

The gene calls are TRBV3-1 and TRBJ2-1, with unresolved D. This CDR3 spans 12 amino acids. V was cut by 1 base and J by 10 bases, with 8 bases left in between. Germline values: CDR1 LGHDT, CDR2 YNNKEL (reference sequence). CDR3 sequence (DNA): TGTGCCAGCAGCCAAGTTAACTACGAGCAGTTCTTC. Translated, it gives CASSQVNYEQFF.

This clonotype was found many times. The chain recombines TRBV20-1 with TRBJ1-6; D might be TRBD1 (6 bases). V was cut by 0 bases and J by 5 bases, with 8 bases left in between. This CDR3 contains 14 residues. Per germline, CDR1 DFQATT and CDR2 SNEGSKA (reference sequence). The DNA of the CDR3 is TGCAGTGCTAGAGACCCAGGGGATAATTCACCCCTCCACTTT. Its translation is CSARDPGDNSPLHF.

As concerns this clonotype: The germline gene is not matched at one end of the junction; a read error may be the cause. The V gene is TRBV5-1, the J gene TRBJ2-7, with TRBD2 matching over 14 bases. This CDR3 spans 15 amino acids. Germline CDR1 reads SGHRS; CDR2 reads YFSETQ. CDR3 protein: CARSTGLAGAYEQYF. The CDR3 DNA is TGCGCCCGCAGCACGGGACTAGCGGGAGCATACGAGCAGTACTTC.

The V and J genes are TRBV9 and TRBJ1-2, with 8 nucleotides matching TRBD1. The J segment lost 8 bases and the V segment lost 2 bases, leaving 8 bases of the junction unmatched. The germline CDR1 and CDR2 sequences are SGDLS and YYNGEE. The CDR3 has 14 amino acids. CDR3 DNA sequence: TGTGCCAGCAGCGTTGGACAGGGAACAGGCGGCTACACCTTC. Its translation: CASSVGQGTGGYTF.

The chain carries TRBV6-5 and TRBJ1-5; a possible D gene is TRBD1 (5 bases). V was trimmed by 6 bases and J by 3 bases, leaving 12 bases between them. The CDR3 consists of 14 residues. The germline V gene encodes CDR1 MNHEY and CDR2 SVGAGI. This CDR3 is CASSNTGFNQPQHF. The CDR3 DNA follows: TGTGCCAGCAGCAATACAGGCTTCAATCAGCCCCAGCATTTT.

To note about this clonotype: One end of the junction varies from germline; a read error may be responsible. This chain joins TRBV9 and TRBJ1-2; D call uncertain. The CDR3 sequence is 13 residues long. Germline lookup yields CDR1 SGDLS and CDR2 YYNGEE. The CDR3 loop is CARSVDGSYGYTF. CDR3 in DNA: TGTGCCAGAAGCGTGGACGGGAGCTATGGCTACACCTTC.

The genes are TRBV3-1 and TRBJ2-1; 8 bases fit TRBD2. Trimming at V came to 1 base and at J to 0 bases, leaving 5 bases not matched to a gene. Germline V gene sequence: CDR1 LGHDT, CDR2 YNNKEL (reference sequence). The CDR3 runs 17 residues. The CDR3 is CASSQAQRGPSYNEQFF. CDR3 in DNA: TGTGCCAGCAGCCAAGCACAGCGGGGGCCCTCCTACAATGAGCAGTTCTTC.

This chain uses TRBV7-2 with TRBJ1-4; TRBD1 aligns across 8 bases. Germline V lookup: CDR1 SGHTA, CDR2 FQGNSA. The CDR3 spans 15 residues. V was clipped by 5 bases and J by 4 bases; unmatched bases: 6. DNA of the CDR3: TGTGCCAGCAGCCCCGACAGGGGTTTTAATGAAAAACTGTTTTTT. It encodes CASSPDRGFNEKLFF.

This chain connects TRBV20-1 to TRBJ1-6; 8 bases line up with TRBD1. V trimming: 3 bases; J trimming: 6 bases; junction bases outside the gene matches: 7. The germline V gene has CDR1 DFQATT and CDR2 SNEGSKA (reference sequence). This CDR3 comprises 15 residues. CDR3: CSARYGQGLNSPLHF. CDR3 coding DNA: TGCAGTGCTAGGTATGGACAGGGACTTAATTCACCCCTCCACTTT.

A few counts support this clonotype. This rearrangement joins TRBV6-5 to TRBJ1-4, with D possibly TRBD1 on 6 matching bases. Germline V gene data show CDR1 as MNHEY and CDR2 as SVGAGI. The length of the CDR3 is 14 residues. Between the trimmed V and J ends, which lost 6 bases and 8 bases, there was a span of 16 bases. CDR3: CASSRRDNGEKLFF. The CDR3 DNA sequence: TGTGCCAGCAGCCGCCGGGACAATGGGGAAAAACTGTTTTTT.

The rearrangement uses TRBV20-1 and TRBJ2-5; D not resolved. The germline gives CDR1 DFQATT, CDR2 SNEGSKA (reference sequence). V lost 5 bases and J lost 6, with 4 bases in between. This CDR3 has 9 residues. CDR3 bases: TGCAGTGCTTTGAAGACCCAGTACTTC. As protein: CSALKTQYF.

This rearrangement joins TRBV5-1 to TRBJ2-4; TRBD2 aligns across 11 bases. The DNA end is more similar to TRBJ2-7, so the J call may be wrong. Germline CDR1 is SGHRS and CDR2 is YFSETQ. This CDR3 region has 15 residues. The chain's CDR3 is CASSTVAGGAYEQYF. CDR3 DNA sequence: TGCGCCAGCAGCACGGTAGCGGGAGGGGCCTACGAGCAGTACTTC.

The V gene is TRBV7-6, the J gene TRBJ2-7; D possibly corresponds to TRBD1 (8 bases). The V end was cut by 5 bases, the J end by 0 bases, with 11 bases between. CDR1 is SGHVS and CDR2 is FNYEAQ in the germline V gene. This CDR3 is 14 amino acids long. This CDR3 reads CASSHRGGSYEQYF. CDR3 nucleotide sequence: TGTGCCAGCAGCCACAGGGGGGGCTCCTACGAGCAGTACTTC.